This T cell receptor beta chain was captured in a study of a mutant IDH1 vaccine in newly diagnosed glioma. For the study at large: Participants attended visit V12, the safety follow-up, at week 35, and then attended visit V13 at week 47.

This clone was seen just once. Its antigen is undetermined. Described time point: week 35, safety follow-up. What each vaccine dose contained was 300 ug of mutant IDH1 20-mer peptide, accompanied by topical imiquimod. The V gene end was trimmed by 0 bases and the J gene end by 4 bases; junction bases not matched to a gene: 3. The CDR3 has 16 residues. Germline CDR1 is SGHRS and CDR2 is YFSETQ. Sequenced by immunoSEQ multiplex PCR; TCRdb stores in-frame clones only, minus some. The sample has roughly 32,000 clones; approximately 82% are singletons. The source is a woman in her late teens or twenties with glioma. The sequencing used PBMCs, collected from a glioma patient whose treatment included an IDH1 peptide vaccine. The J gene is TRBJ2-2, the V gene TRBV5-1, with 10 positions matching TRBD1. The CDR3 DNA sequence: TGCGCCAGCAGCTTGGAGGGGACAGGGGTCACCGGGGAGCTGTTTTTT. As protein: CASSLEGTGVTGELFF.